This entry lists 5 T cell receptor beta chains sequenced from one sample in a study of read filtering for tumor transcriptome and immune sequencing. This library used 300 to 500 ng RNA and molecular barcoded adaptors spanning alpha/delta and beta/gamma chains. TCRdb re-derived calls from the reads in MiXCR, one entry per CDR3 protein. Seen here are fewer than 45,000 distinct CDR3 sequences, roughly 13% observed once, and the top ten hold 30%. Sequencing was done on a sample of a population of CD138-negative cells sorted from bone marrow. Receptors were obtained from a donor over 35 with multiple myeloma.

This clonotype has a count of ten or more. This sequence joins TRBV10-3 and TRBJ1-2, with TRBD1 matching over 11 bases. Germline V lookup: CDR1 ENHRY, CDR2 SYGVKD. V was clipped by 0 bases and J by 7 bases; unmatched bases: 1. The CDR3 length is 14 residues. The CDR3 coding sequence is TGTGCCATCAGTGAGTCGGACAGGGGGCTTGGCTACACCTTC. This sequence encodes CAISESDRGLGYTF.

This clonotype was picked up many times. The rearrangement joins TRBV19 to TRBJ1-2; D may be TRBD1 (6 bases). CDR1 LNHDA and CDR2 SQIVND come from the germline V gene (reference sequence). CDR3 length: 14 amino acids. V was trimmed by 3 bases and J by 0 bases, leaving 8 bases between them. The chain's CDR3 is CASSIGTSNYGYTF. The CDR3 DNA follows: TGTGCCAGTAGTATCGGGACATCTAACTATGGCTACACCTTC.

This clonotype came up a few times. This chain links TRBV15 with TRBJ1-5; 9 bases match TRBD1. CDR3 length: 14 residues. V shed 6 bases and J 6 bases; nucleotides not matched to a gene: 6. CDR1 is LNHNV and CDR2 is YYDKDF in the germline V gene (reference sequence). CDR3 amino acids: CATSTGQGRQPQHF. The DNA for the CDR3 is TGTGCCACCAGTACGGGACAGGGACGTCAGCCCCAGCATTTT. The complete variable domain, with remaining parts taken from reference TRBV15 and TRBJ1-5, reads DAMVIQNPRYQVTQFGKPVTLSCSQTLNHNVMYWYQQKSSQAPKLLFHYYDKDFNNEADTPDNFQSRRPNTSFCFLDIRSPGLGDTAMYLCATSTGQGRQPQHFGDGTRLSIL.

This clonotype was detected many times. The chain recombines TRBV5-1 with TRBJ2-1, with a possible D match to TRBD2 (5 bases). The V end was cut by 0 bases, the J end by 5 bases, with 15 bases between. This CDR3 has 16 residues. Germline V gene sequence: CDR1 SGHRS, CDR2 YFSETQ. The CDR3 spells CASSLGASLFDNEQFF. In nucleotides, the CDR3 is TGCGCCAGCAGCTTGGGGGCTAGCCTTTTTGACAATGAGCAGTTCTTC.

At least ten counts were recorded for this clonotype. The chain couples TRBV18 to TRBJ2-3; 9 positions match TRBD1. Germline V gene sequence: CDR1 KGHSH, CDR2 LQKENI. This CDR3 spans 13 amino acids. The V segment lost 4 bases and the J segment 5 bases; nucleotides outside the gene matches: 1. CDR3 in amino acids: CASSRDREDTQYF. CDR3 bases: TGTGCCAGCTCACGGGACAGGGAAGATACGCAGTATTTT.